This TCR beta chain was recorded in a study of blood T cell repertoires in COVID-19. Study summary: The cDNA or gDNA used as material had been derived from T cells, B-cell-depleted T cells, or PBMCs.

During active infection, Seattle patients enrolled and were then monitored through disease. In the study's own analysis: Estimated nucleated cell counts came from reference gene primer amplification. Only in-frame clones appear in the TCRdb table, and some are missing; sequencing was by immunoSEQ multiplex PCR. V, J and clone size are taken as reported in that table, and D and trimming were inferred from the DNA itself. Of over 450,000 clones in the sample, about 88% were seen once. Germline V gives CDR1 MNHEY, CDR2 SVGAGI. The CDR3 is made up of 15 amino acids. The V end lost 5 bases, the J end lost 2 bases, and 15 bases lay between the germline ends.

Sequencing was done on a sample of peripheral blood. This receptor was identified in a man between 18 and 29 years old with COVID-19, enrolled during active disease. V is TRBV6-5 and J is TRBJ1-1, with D unresolved. CDR3 DNA: TGTGCCAGCAGTCGGGAGGGCAGGATCAACACTGAAGCTTTCTTT. The encoded protein is CASSREGRINTEAFF.